The present TCR beta chain was sequenced within a study of T cell repertoires in cytomegalovirus infection. Study in general: CMV epitopes used comprised recently identified HLA-C-restricted ones and well-studied HLA-B-restricted ones. In public TCR beta signatures, there were indications of both CMV infection and matching HLA type.

Points on this clonotype: Its cognate antigen is unknown.

TCRdb analysed the reads with MiXCR anew, one entry per CDR3 protein. Of a few hundred thousand distinct CDR3 sequences in the sample, 33% were seen once. General study findings and limits: HLA-C-restricted CMV-specific TCR beta clonotypes were dominant in the ex vivo response. The cumulative frequency of public TCR beta families identified carriers of CMV plus the relevant HLA.

The sample in question was cultured PBMCs, obtained from culture after CMV antigen stimulation. The sequence derives from a human donor in good health (CMV status not recorded). Some clones in this sample may be carry-over from other donors' samples.

This chain's CDR3 is CASSQDTRTGFEAFF. The CDR3 DNA follows: TGCGCCAGCAGCCAAGATACCCGGACAGGGTTTGAAGCTTTCTTT. The chain carries TRBV4-1 and TRBJ1-1; 8 bases fit TRBD1. The CDR3 is made up of 15 amino acids. Germline lookup yields CDR1 MGHRA and CDR2 YSYEKL. Trimming cost V 0 bases and J 7 bases; bases outside gene matches: 7.